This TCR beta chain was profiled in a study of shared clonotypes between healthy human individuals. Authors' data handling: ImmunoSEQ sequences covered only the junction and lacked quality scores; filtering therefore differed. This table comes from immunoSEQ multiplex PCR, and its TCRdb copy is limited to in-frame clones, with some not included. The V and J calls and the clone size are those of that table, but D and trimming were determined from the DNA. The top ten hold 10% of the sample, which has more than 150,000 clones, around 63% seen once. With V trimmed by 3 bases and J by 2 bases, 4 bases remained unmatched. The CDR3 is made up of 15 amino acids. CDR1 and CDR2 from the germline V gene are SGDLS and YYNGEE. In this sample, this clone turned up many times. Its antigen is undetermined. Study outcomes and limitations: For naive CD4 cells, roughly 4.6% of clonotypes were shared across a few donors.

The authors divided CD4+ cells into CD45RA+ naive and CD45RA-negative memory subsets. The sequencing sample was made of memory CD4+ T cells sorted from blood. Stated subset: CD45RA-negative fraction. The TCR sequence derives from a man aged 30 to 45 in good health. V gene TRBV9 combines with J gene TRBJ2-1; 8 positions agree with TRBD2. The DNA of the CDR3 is TGTGCCAGCAGCGGAATAGCGGGACCCTACAATGAGCAGTTCTTC. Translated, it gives CASSGIAGPYNEQFF.